Below, 20 T cell receptor beta chains from the same sample are listed, as sequenced in a study of cytomegalovirus exposure and HLA in healthy donors. Vbeta (60) and Jbeta (13) primers were used in the PCR. Sequencing was performed with immunoSEQ multiplex PCR; in TCRdb, only in-frame clones are kept and a portion is missing. This sample has fewer than 200,000 clones, with around 79% found just once. Sequenced: PBMCs. The receptors were gathered from a female donor in good health and CMV-seronegative.

This clone has more than one count but fewer than ten. The chain employs TRBV30 and TRBJ2-1; D is possibly TRBD2 (7 bases). V was trimmed by 5 bases and J by 8 bases, leaving 19 bases between them. In germline, CDR1 is GTSNPN, CDR2 SVGIG (reference sequence). The CDR3 consists of 14 residues. The DNA of the CDR3 is TGTGCCTGGGGGGGCCGGGGGGCATCAGATGAGCAGTTCTTC. This codes for CAWGGRGASDEQFF.

Here the CDR3 reads CASSFYTGTSPSSGEQYF. Here the CDR3 DNA reads TGCGCCAGCAGCTTTTACACCGGGACTAGCCCTAGCTCAGGCGAGCAGTACTTC. The rearrangement uses TRBV5-1 and TRBJ2-7, with 9 bases aligning to TRBD2. Looked up from germline, CDR1 is SGHRS and CDR2 is YFSETQ. Trimming removed 2 bases from V and 6 bases from J; junction bases left unmatched: 18. The CDR3 is 18 amino acids.

J is TRBJ1-6 and V is TRBV9, with D possibly being TRBD1 (5 bases). V gave up 4 bases and J gave up 10 bases, with 12 bases separating them. Germline V CDR1 and CDR2: SGDLS, YYNGEE. The CDR3 is made up of 13 amino acids. The CDR3 DNA sequence: TGTGCCAGCAGCTCCCTCGGGGGATCACCCCTCCACTTT. Translation gives CASSSLGGSPLHF.

The rearrangement links TRBV28 to TRBJ2-7; TRBD2 matches at 10 bases. With V trimmed by 6 bases and J by 4 bases, 12 bases remained unmatched. Germline values: CDR1 MDHEN, CDR2 SYDVKM. This CDR3 is built from 16 residues. This CDR3 reads CASRAHGVAGGYEQYF. CDR3 nucleotide sequence: TGTGCCAGCAGGGCCCACGGAGTAGCGGGAGGATACGAGCAGTACTTC.

The chain recombines TRBV7-9 with TRBJ1-4; D perhaps matches TRBD1 (6 bases). The CDR3 totals 14 residues. Germline CDR1 is SEHNR and CDR2 is FQNEAQ (reference sequence). The V gene lost 1 base and the J gene lost 8 bases, with 11 bases spanning the gap. CDR3 nucleotides: TGTGCCAGCAGCTTAGGGGGGGGCGAAGAAAAACTGTTTTTT. It translates to CASSLGGGEEKLFF.

The V call is TRBV11-3, the J call TRBJ2-1, with TRBD1 as a possible D gene (6 bases). CDR1 is SGHNT, CDR2 YENEEA, per germline. The CDR3 is 15 amino acids. V gave up 5 bases and J gave up 2 bases, with 13 bases separating them. The CDR3 DNA follows: TGTGCCAGCAGCGGACAGACTGGGACCTACAATGAGCAGTTCTTC. This sequence encodes CASSGQTGTYNEQFF. The full variable domain, completed using reference TRBV11-3 and TRBJ2-1, is EAGVVQSPRYKIIEKKQPVAFWCNPISGHNTLYWYLQNLGQGPELLIRYENEEAVDDSQLPKDRFSAERLKGVDSTLKIQPAELGDSAVYLCASSGQTGTYNEQFFGPGTRLTVL.

The chain carries TRBV11-1 and TRBJ1-5, with D unclear. The germline V gene encodes CDR1 SGHAT and CDR2 FQDESV (reference sequence). V was pared by 1 base and J by 6 bases, with 4 bases between. The CDR3 sequence is 12 residues long. The chain's CDR3 is CASSLVVQPQHF. CDR3 nucleotides: TGTGCCAGCAGCTTAGTAGTTCAGCCCCAGCATTTT.

Regarding this clone: The junction and the germline gene differ at one end; a read error may be behind it. J is TRBJ2-7 and V is TRBV11-2; no clear D gene. Germline CDR1 is SGHAT and CDR2 is FQNNGV. The CDR3 spans 13 residues. The CDR3, as DNA: TGTGCCAGCAGCTCCGAGGCCCACTACAAGCAGTACTTC. It specifies CASSSEAHYKQYF.

This chain links TRBV5-4 with TRBJ2-5, with D possibly being TRBD2 (6 bases). Germline V gene data show CDR1 as SGHNT and CDR2 as YYREEE (reference sequence). V lost 4 bases and J lost 5, with 15 bases in between. The CDR3 is 14 amino acids. CDR3 region: CASSPRGDAETQYF. CDR3 DNA: TGTGCCAGCAGCCCACGCGGGGACGCGGAGACCCAGTACTTC.

Here the CDR3 reads CASSPPGLAGGDEQFF. CDR3 sequence (DNA): TGTGCCAGCAGCCCTCCGGGACTAGCGGGGGGCGATGAGCAGTTCTTC. V usage is TRBV7-2 and J usage is TRBJ2-1; 15 bases are shared with TRBD2. CDR3 length: 16 amino acids. Germline CDR1 is SGHTA and CDR2 is FQGNSA. J lost 8 bases, V lost 5 bases, and 7 bases had no gene match. Combining the CDR3 with reference TRBV7-2 and TRBJ2-1 gives the whole variable domain GAGVSQSPSNKVTEKGKDVELRCDPISGHTALYWYRQSLGQGLEFLIYFQGNSAPDKSGLPSDRFSAERTGGSVSTLTIQRTQQEDSAVYLCASSPPGLAGGDEQFFGPGTRLTVL.

This clone was seen just once. This chain connects TRBV2 to TRBJ2-3; possibly TRBD2 for D (5 bases). Per the germline V gene, CDR1 is SNHLY and CDR2 is FYNNEI. CDR3 length: 15 amino acids. V dropped 5 bases and J dropped 0 bases, with 12 bases sitting between them. This chain's CDR3 is CASSQTTLSTDTQYF. CDR3 DNA: TGTGCCAGCAGTCAGACTACCCTTAGCACAGATACGCAGTATTTT.

The rearrangement uses TRBV6-5 and TRBJ1-5; D is possibly TRBD1 (5 bases). This CDR3 region has 14 residues. Trimming left V 6 bases short and J 0 bases short, with 9 bases between. Looked up from germline, CDR1 is MNHEY and CDR2 is SVGAGI. CDR3: CASSTRGSNQPQHF. As DNA, the CDR3 is TGTGCCAGCAGCACAAGGGGTAGCAATCAGCCCCAGCATTTT.

The rearrangement joins TRBV11-3 to TRBJ2-4, with a weak D call TRBD1 (5 bases). The CDR3 covers 15 residues. V lost 1 base, J lost 7 bases, and 14 bases lay in between. CDR1 and CDR2 (germline): SGHNT, YENEEA. The CDR3 protein is CASSLGLRGCNIQYF. CDR3 in DNA: TGTGCCAGCAGCTTAGGTCTAAGGGGATGCAACATTCAGTACTTC. Full variable domain (remainder filled in from reference TRBV11-3 and TRBJ2-4): EAGVVQSPRYKIIEKKQPVAFWCNPISGHNTLYWYLQNLGQGPELLIRYENEEAVDDSQLPKDRFSAERLKGVDSTLKIQPAELGDSAVYLCASSLGLRGCNIQYFGAGTRLSVL.

This rearrangement joins TRBV9 to TRBJ2-2; 9 nucleotides match TRBD2. J lost 5 bases, V lost 0 bases, and 8 bases had no gene match. From germline, CDR1 is SGDLS and CDR2 YYNGEE. This CDR3 spans 17 amino acids. The CDR3 spells CASSVAAGGRLTGELFF. The CDR3 DNA is TGTGCCAGCAGCGTAGCGGCGGGAGGGAGGTTGACCGGGGAGCTGTTTTTT.

This chain joins TRBV4-2 and TRBJ2-5; D is possibly TRBD2 (6 bases). Germline CDR1 reads LGHNA; CDR2 reads YNFKEQ. This CDR3 contains 16 residues. Trimming stripped 1 base from V and 1 base from J, with 13 bases between. CDR3 in DNA: TGTGCCAGCAGCCAAGGTCCCCGGGGGACCCAAGAGACCCAGTACTTC. Amino acid sequence: CASSQGPRGTQETQYF.

The chain employs TRBV7-2 and TRBJ1-2; no definite D call. Between the trimmed V and J ends, which lost 2 bases and 6 bases, there was a span of 16 bases. The CDR3 runs to 15 residues. CDR1 is SGHTA, CDR2 FQGNSA, per germline. CDR3: CASSLITPERDGYTF. The CDR3 region has the DNA TGTGCCAGCAGCTTAATCACCCCAGAGCGAGATGGCTACACCTTC. Combining the CDR3 with reference TRBV7-2 and TRBJ1-2 gives the whole variable domain GAGVSQSPSNKVTEKGKDVELRCDPISGHTALYWYRQSLGQGLEFLIYFQGNSAPDKSGLPSDRFSAERTGGSVSTLTIQRTQQEDSAVYLCASSLITPERDGYTFGSGTRLTVV.

As for this clone: The junction departs from germline at one end; a sequencing error may be responsible. J is TRBJ2-7 and V is TRBV7-9; possibly TRBD2 for D (6 bases). CDR1 is SEHNR, CDR2 FQNEAQ, per germline (reference sequence). The CDR3 totals 16 residues. CDR3 DNA: TGTTCCAGCAGCCGGACTCAGGTGCGGGGCTCCTACGAGCAGTACTTC. Protein: CSSSRTQVRGSYEQYF.

This rearrangement joins TRBV18 to TRBJ1-3, with 7 positions matching TRBD1. Unmatched junction bases numbered 8, after V lost 3 bases and J lost 0 bases. Per germline, CDR1 KGHSH and CDR2 LQKENI. The CDR3 is 17 residues long. The CDR3 sequence: CASSPRQGRSSGNTIYF. CDR3 DNA sequence: TGTGCCAGCTCACCCCGACAGGGACGCAGCTCTGGAAACACCATATATTTT.

The sample holds a few counts of this clone. This rearrangement joins TRBV11-3 to TRBJ2-2; D is possibly TRBD2 (6 bases). CDR1 is SGHNT, CDR2 YENEEA, per germline. CDR3 size: 14 residues. Trimming pared 8 bases from V and 1 base from J, leaving 11 bases between. The CDR3 nucleotides read TGTGCCAGCTCGGAGGGGCGGAACACCGGGGAGCTGTTTTTT. Protein: CASSEGRNTGELFF.

This chain links TRBV19 with TRBJ1-5; D call uncertain. The CDR3 runs 9 residues. Germline CDR1 is LNHDA and CDR2 is SQIVND (reference sequence). Trimming removed 11 bases at V and 7 bases at J, with 6 bases between. CDR3 protein: CAVLQPQHF. In nucleotides, the CDR3 is TGTGCCGTTCTCCAGCCCCAGCATTTT. The complete variable domain, with remaining parts taken from reference TRBV19 and TRBJ1-5, reads DGGITQSPKYLFRKEGQNVTLSCEQNLNHDAMYWYRQDPGQGLRLIYYSQIVNDFQKGDIAEGYSVSREKKESFPLTVTSAQKNPTAFYLCAVLQPQHFGDGTRLSIL.